These 30 T cell receptor beta chains came from one sample sequenced in a study of cytomegalovirus exposure and HLA in healthy donors. 13 Jbeta primers and 60 Vbeta primers were used for the PCR. TCRdb keeps only in-frame clones here, not all; method: immunoSEQ multiplex PCR. The table records 150,000 to 160,000 clones, approximately 85% of them present only once. The sample was PBMCs. The receptor set was obtained from a woman under 30 in good health and CMV-seronegative.

This clone occurred once. The rearrangement joins TRBV7-9 to TRBJ1-5, with D tentatively TRBD1 (5 bases). Deletions cut 5 bases from V and 3 bases from J, with 11 bases between. The CDR3 extends over 14 amino acids. Germline CDR1 is SEHNR and CDR2 is FQNEAQ (reference sequence). The CDR3 is CASSPQTDNQPQHF. The CDR3, as DNA: TGTGCCAGCAGCCCCCAGACAGACAATCAGCCCCAGCATTTT. Filled out from reference TRBV7-9 and TRBJ1-5, the complete variable domain reads DTGVSQNPRHKITKRGQNVTFRCDPISEHNRLYWYRQTLGQGPEFLTYFQNEAQLEKSRLLSDRFSAERPKGSFSTLEIQRTEQGDSAMYLCASSPQTDNQPQHFGDGTRLSIL.

About this clone itself: It is unclear where the CDR3 begins or ends on the DNA, so no DNA is shown, and the CDR3 is as TCRdb lists it. The chain is built from TRBV7-9 and TRBJ1-2. The CDR3 length is 15 residues, termini included. Germline lookup yields CDR1 SEHNR and CDR2 FQNEAQ (reference sequence). This CDR3 reads CASSPFGSGGYGYTF.

The chain uses TRBV2 and TRBJ1-2; D is possibly TRBD1 (5 bases). V lost 8 bases to trimming and J lost 4 bases, with 11 bases between them. The germline CDR1 and CDR2 sequences are SNHLY and FYNNEI. The CDR3 is made up of 12 amino acids. The CDR3 sequence: CASGQGPYGYTF. The CDR3, as DNA: TGTGCCAGCGGGCAGGGCCCCTATGGCTACACCTTC. Filled out from reference TRBV2 and TRBJ1-2, the complete variable domain reads EPEVTQTPSHQVTQMGQEVILRCVPISNHLYFYWYRQILGQKVEFLVSFYNNEISEKSEIFDDQFSVERPDGSNFTLKIRSTKLEDSAMYFCASGQGPYGYTFGSGTRLTVV.

The chain links TRBV7-2 to TRBJ2-1; the D gene is possibly TRBD1 (6 bases). V was trimmed by 3 bases and J by 8 bases, leaving 14 bases between them. CDR1 and CDR2 from the germline V gene are SGHTA and FQGNSA. The CDR3 sequence is 14 residues long. CDR3 nucleotides: TGTGCCAGCAGCTTTGTACAGGGCAAATATGAGCAGTTCTTC. The encoded protein is CASSFVQGKYEQFF. Together with reference TRBV7-2 and TRBJ2-1, the CDR3 gives the full variable domain: GAGVSQSPSNKVTEKGKDVELRCDPISGHTALYWYRQSLGQGLEFLIYFQGNSAPDKSGLPSDRFSAERTGGSVSTLTIQRTQQEDSAVYLCASSFVQGKYEQFFGPGTRLTVL.

This clone was picked up a small number of times. The CDR3 DNA sequence: TGTGCCAGCAGCTTGCAGGGAAACTACGAGCAGTACTTC. Its protein product is CASSLQGNYEQYF. The rearrangement links TRBV5-4 to TRBJ2-7; D perhaps matches TRBD1 (5 bases). Germline CDR1 is SGHNT and CDR2 is YYREEE (reference sequence). This CDR3 comprises 13 residues. V lost 1 base and J 3 bases, leaving 8 bases between the germline ends.

The chain links TRBV7-2 to TRBJ2-3; a weak D match, TRBD1 (6 bases). Between the trimmed V and J ends, which lost 3 bases and 2 bases, there was a span of 12 bases. The CDR3 is 15 amino acids. The germline V gene encodes CDR1 SGHTA and CDR2 FQGNSA. CDR3 protein: CASSFGRGLTDTQYF. The CDR3 nucleotides read TGTGCCAGCAGCTTTGGCAGGGGCCTCACAGATACGCAGTATTTT. Filled out from reference TRBV7-2 and TRBJ2-3, the complete variable domain reads GAGVSQSPSNKVTEKGKDVELRCDPISGHTALYWYRQSLGQGLEFLIYFQGNSAPDKSGLPSDRFSAERTGGSVSTLTIQRTQQEDSAVYLCASSFGRGLTDTQYFGPGTRLTVL.

This clone was seen just once. The rearrangement joins TRBV2 to TRBJ1-6; 7 bases are shared with TRBD1. V shed 11 bases and J 2 bases; nucleotides not matched to a gene: 12. The CDR3 runs to 16 residues. The V gene's germline CDR1 is SNHLY and CDR2 FYNNEI. In nucleotides, the CDR3 is TGTGCCTGGTCCAGGGGGGCCGCGCCCTATAATTCACCCCTCCACTTT. This translates into CAWSRGAAPYNSPLHF.

This chain connects TRBV6-5 to TRBJ2-1; no definite D call. The germline V gene has CDR1 MNHEY and CDR2 SVGAGI. The CDR3 contains 14 residues. V was shortened by 0 bases and J by 3 bases, with 6 bases between the two germline ends. CDR3 sequence: CASSYSPGYNEQFF. The DNA for the CDR3 is TGTGCCAGCAGTTACTCTCCGGGCTACAATGAGCAGTTCTTC.

The chain has TRBV5-5 and TRBJ2-1; 9 bases fit TRBD2. Germline V CDR1 and CDR2: SGHKS, YYEKEE (reference sequence). Germline trimming cut 4 bases from V and 8 bases from J; bases unmatched to any gene: 10. CDR3 length equals 15 residues. Here the CDR3 reads CASSPQREVSDEQFF. CDR3 in DNA: TGTGCCAGCAGCCCACAGCGGGAGGTAAGCGATGAGCAGTTCTTC.

The chain links TRBV4-3 to TRBJ2-3; 9 nucleotides line up with TRBD1. CDR3 length: 16 residues. Trimming took 4 bases from V and 4 from J; bases not matched to a gene: 9. Germline CDR1 and CDR2: LGHNA and YSLEER. CDR3 protein: CASSPFRDRAADTQYF. Here the CDR3 DNA reads TGCGCCAGCAGCCCCTTTCGGGACAGGGCTGCAGATACGCAGTATTTT.

J is TRBJ2-2 and V is TRBV5-4; D gene ambiguous. The CDR3 covers 14 residues. Germline loops: CDR1 SGHNT, CDR2 YYREEE (reference sequence). V lost 4 bases to trimming and J lost 6 bases, with 13 bases between them. CDR3 amino acids: CASSTGSRPGELFF. CDR3 in DNA: TGTGCCAGCAGCACCGGATCTAGGCCCGGGGAGCTGTTTTTT.

The table lists this clone with a count of one. The chain combines TRBV25-1 with TRBJ2-1; D may be TRBD1 (5 bases). Trimming took off 6 bases at V and 0 bases at J, with 15 bases between the two ends. Per the germline V gene, CDR1 is MGHDK and CDR2 is SYGVNS. This CDR3 has 16 amino acids. The CDR3 is CASSGQGPSSYNEQFF. CDR3 sequence (DNA): TGTGCCAGCAGCGGACAAGGGCCAAGCTCCTACAATGAGCAGTTCTTC.

To note about this clone: The sample holds other DNA sequences that translate to the same CDR3. V is TRBV7-8 and J is TRBJ2-1, with 8 bases fitting TRBD2. V lost 5 bases to trimming and J lost 10 bases; unmatched junction nucleotides: 13. Germline CDR1 is SGHVS and CDR2 is FQNEAQ. CDR3 length: 15 residues. The CDR3 DNA sequence: TGTGCCAGCAGCCCGTTAGCGGGGCCAAAGGGGGAGCAGTTCTTC. It encodes CASSPLAGPKGEQFF. Full variable domain (remainder filled in from reference TRBV7-8 and TRBJ2-1): GAGVSQSPRYKVAKRGQDVALRCDPISGHVSLFWYQQALGQGPEFLTYFQNEAQLDKSGLPSDRFFAERPEGSVSTLKIQRTQQEDSAVYLCASSPLAGPKGEQFFGPGTRLTVL.

The chain employs TRBV29-1 and TRBJ1-3; tentative D call: TRBD1 (5 bases). The CDR3 consists of 14 residues. The germline V and J ends were trimmed by 5 bases and 8 bases, with 19 bases remaining between them. Germline values: CDR1 SQVTM, CDR2 ANQGSEA. The CDR3 spells CSVFLGHSRDTIYF. CDR3 nucleotide sequence: TGCAGCGTTTTCCTGGGGCACAGCCGGGACACCATATATTTT.

This clone was observed once. The gene calls are TRBV5-1 and TRBJ2-7, with 14 bases aligning to TRBD2. Germline CDR1 is SGHRS and CDR2 is YFSETQ. J was trimmed by 2 bases and V by 3 bases; bases with no gene match: 10. The CDR3 contains 18 residues. The DNA for the CDR3 is TGCGCCAGCAGCTCACTGACTAGCGGGGGGGCCGTCCCCTACGAGCAGTACTTC. It translates to CASSSLTSGGAVPYEQYF. The full variable domain, completed using reference TRBV5-1 and TRBJ2-7, is KAGVTQTPRYLIKTRGQQVTLSCSPISGHRSVSWYQQTPGQGLQFLFEYFSETQRNKGNFPGRFSGRQFSNSRSEMNVSTLELGDSALYLCASSSLTSGGAVPYEQYFGPGTRLTVT.

The V gene is TRBV27, the J gene TRBJ1-6; possible D gene TRBD1, 5 bases. Trimming took off 2 bases at V and 8 bases at J, with 13 bases between the two ends. This CDR3 is built from 15 residues. Germline loops: CDR1 MNHEY, CDR2 SMNVEV (reference sequence). CDR3 coding DNA: TGTGCCAGCAGTTTAGGTCGGGGGTTCGATTCACCCCTCCACTTT. It encodes CASSLGRGFDSPLHF.

The chain carries TRBV2 and TRBJ2-5; maybe TRBD1 (6 bases). V was cut by 3 bases and J by 1 base, with 9 bases left in between. CDR1 is SNHLY and CDR2 is FYNNEI in the germline V gene. This CDR3 has 14 residues. The CDR3 reads CASSEGTTQETQYF. The CDR3 DNA reads as TGTGCCAGCAGTGAGGGGACAACCCAAGAGACCCAGTACTTC.

The genes are TRBV19 and TRBJ1-2; 9 bases align to TRBD1. V shed 10 bases, J shed 7 bases, and the junction held 7 bases outside the gene matches. Germline V gene data show CDR1 as LNHDA and CDR2 as SQIVND (reference sequence). The CDR3 spans 12 residues. CDR3 in amino acids: CATLQGAGGYTF. The CDR3 DNA sequence: TGTGCCACTCTACAGGGGGCTGGTGGCTACACCTTC.

V and J are TRBV5-1 and TRBJ1-4, with D uncertain. Per the germline V gene, CDR1 is SGHRS and CDR2 is YFSETQ. The CDR3 length is 13 residues. V lost 4 bases to trimming and J lost 5 bases, with 9 bases between them. The CDR3 DNA sequence: TGCGCCAGCAGCCTCTACAGCAATGAAAAACTGTTTTTT. Encoded protein: CASSLYSNEKLFF.

This chain links TRBV4-1 with TRBJ2-7, with 7 nucleotides matching TRBD1. This CDR3 region has 14 residues. V was clipped by 4 bases and J by 5 bases; unmatched bases: 8. CDR1 is MGHRA, CDR2 YSYEKL, per germline. CDR3 amino acids: CASSPQDRSDEQYF. The CDR3 nucleotides are TGCGCCAGCAGCCCCCAGGACAGGTCCGACGAGCAGTACTTC.

This rearrangement joins TRBV4-3 to TRBJ2-2; 12 positions agree with TRBD2. Unmatched junction bases numbered 4, after V lost 3 bases and J lost 5 bases. This CDR3 contains 16 residues. Germline loops: CDR1 LGHNA, CDR2 YSLEER. In DNA form, the CDR3 reads TGCGCCAGCAGCCATCTAGCGGGAGGGGATACCGGGGAGCTGTTTTTT. Its translation: CASSHLAGGDTGELFF.

The chain employs TRBV27 and TRBJ1-5, with TRBD1 identical over 7 bases. J gave up 7 bases and V 6 bases, and 3 bases lay outside the gene matches. Germline V gene lookup returns CDR1 MNHEY and CDR2 SMNVEV (reference sequence). The CDR3 is made up of 12 amino acids. In DNA, the CDR3 is TGTGCCAGCAGCAGCAGGGGGCAGCCCCAGCATTTT. Its protein product is CASSSRGQPQHF.

The chain is built from TRBV9 and TRBJ1-4; possibly TRBD1 for D (6 bases). CDR3 length equals 16 residues. Germline CDR1 is SGDLS and CDR2 is YYNGEE. V was clipped by 0 bases and J by 8 bases, with 17 bases between them. The CDR3 DNA reads TGTGCCAGCAGCGTAGGGGGTGGGGGGGCCGGAGAAAAACTGTTTTTT. The encoded protein is CASSVGGGGAGEKLFF. The entire variable domain, with the rest obtained from reference TRBV9 and TRBJ1-4, is as follows: DSGVTQTPKHLITATGQRVTLRCSPRSGDLSVYWYQQSLDQGLQFLIQYYNGEERAKGNILERFSAQQFPDLHSELNLSSLELGDSALYFCASSVGGGGAGEKLFFGSGTQLSVL.

The chain uses TRBV19 and TRBJ1-5; 7 nucleotides align to TRBD1. Germline lookup yields CDR1 LNHDA and CDR2 SQIVND (reference sequence). V gave up 2 bases and J gave up 7 bases; unmatched junction bases: 5. The CDR3 extends over 14 amino acids. The CDR3 nucleotides read TGTGCCAGTAGTATAAAAGGGGGCGGGCAGCCCCAGCATTTT. This gives the protein CASSIKGGGQPQHF.

V gene TRBV30 combines with J gene TRBJ2-7; D call uncertain. The CDR3 extends over 12 amino acids. The germline V gene encodes CDR1 GTSNPN and CDR2 SVGIG (reference sequence). Trimming stripped 3 bases from V and 0 bases from J, with 6 bases between. CDR3 amino acids: CAWSRSSYEQYF. In DNA form, the CDR3 reads TGTGCCTGGAGCAGAAGCTCCTACGAGCAGTACTTC.

V gene TRBV5-5 combines with J gene TRBJ1-5; TRBD1 might be the D (5 bases). Germline V gives CDR1 SGHKS, CDR2 YYEKEE (reference sequence). The ends were cut back, 4 bases at V and 5 bases at J, with 25 bases in the middle. The CDR3 has 18 residues. The CDR3 loop is CASSPELGLSAPHQPQHF. The DNA for the CDR3 is TGTGCCAGCAGCCCCGAGTTGGGACTTTCCGCCCCTCATCAGCCCCAGCATTTT. Full variable domain (rest looked up from reference TRBV5-5 and TRBJ1-5): DAGVTQSPTHLIKTRGQQVTLRCSPISGHKSVSWYQQVLGQGPQFIFQYYEKEERGRGNFPDRFSARQFPNYSSELNVNALLLGDSALYLCASSPELGLSAPHQPQHFGDGTRLSIL.

This clone was seen only once. The chain employs TRBV27 and TRBJ2-5; D unresolved. Germline CDR1 and CDR2: MNHEY and SMNVEV (reference sequence). CDR3 length equals 16 residues. The germline V and J ends were trimmed by 6 bases and 4 bases, with 21 bases remaining between them. CDR3 protein: CASSPRGRAARETQYF. The CDR3 region has the DNA TGTGCCAGCAGCCCCAGAGGCCGCGCCGCAAGAGAGACCCAGTACTTC.

This chain joins TRBV9 and TRBJ2-7, with TRBD2 identical over 12 bases. The V gene end was trimmed by 4 bases and the J gene end by 5 bases; junction bases not matched to a gene: 10. The CDR3 is made up of 16 amino acids. Germline V CDR1 and CDR2: SGDLS, YYNGEE. The CDR3 here is CASSLRLAGGEDEQYF. The CDR3, as DNA: TGTGCCAGCAGCCTTAGGCTAGCGGGGGGGGAGGACGAGCAGTACTTC.

The chain employs TRBV28 and TRBJ2-7; 11 positions agree with TRBD1. Germline V lookup: CDR1 MDHEN, CDR2 SYDVKM. J was trimmed by 6 bases and V by 6 bases; bases with no gene match: 7. The CDR3 consists of 14 residues. The CDR3: CASRPTGTGGEQYF. DNA for the CDR3: TGTGCCAGCAGGCCGACCGGGACAGGGGGCGAGCAGTACTTC.

The chain links TRBV6-5 to TRBJ1-2; 7 bases fit TRBD1. CDR1 MNHEY and CDR2 SVGAGI come from the germline V gene. Losses at the gene ends were 7 bases for V and 3 bases for J; bases not matched to a gene: 5. This CDR3 comprises 13 residues. The CDR3 DNA reads as TGTGCCAGCACCAACAGGGGCCACTATGGCTACACCTTC. Amino acid sequence: CASTNRGHYGYTF.